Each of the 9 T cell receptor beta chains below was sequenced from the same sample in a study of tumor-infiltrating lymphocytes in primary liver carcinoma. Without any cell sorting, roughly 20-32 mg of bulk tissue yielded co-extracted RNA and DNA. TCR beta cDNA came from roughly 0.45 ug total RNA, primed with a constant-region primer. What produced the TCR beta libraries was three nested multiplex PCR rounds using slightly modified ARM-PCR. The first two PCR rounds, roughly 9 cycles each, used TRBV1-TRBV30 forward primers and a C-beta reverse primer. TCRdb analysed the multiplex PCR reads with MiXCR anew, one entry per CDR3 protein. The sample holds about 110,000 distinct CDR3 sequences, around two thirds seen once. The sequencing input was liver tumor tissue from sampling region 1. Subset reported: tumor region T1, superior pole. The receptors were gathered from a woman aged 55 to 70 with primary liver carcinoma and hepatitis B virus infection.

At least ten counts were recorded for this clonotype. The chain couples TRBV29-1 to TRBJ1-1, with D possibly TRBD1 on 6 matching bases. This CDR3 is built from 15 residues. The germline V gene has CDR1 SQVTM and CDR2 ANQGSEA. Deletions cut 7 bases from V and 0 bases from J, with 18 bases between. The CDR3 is CSATPGQPMNTEAFF. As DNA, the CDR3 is TGCAGCGCCACGCCGGGACAACCCATGAACACTGAAGCTTTCTTT.

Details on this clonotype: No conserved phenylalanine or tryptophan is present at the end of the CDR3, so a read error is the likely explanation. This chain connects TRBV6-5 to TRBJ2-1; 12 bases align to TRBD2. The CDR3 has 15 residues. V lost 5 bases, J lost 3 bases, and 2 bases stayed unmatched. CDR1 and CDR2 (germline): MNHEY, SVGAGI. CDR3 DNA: TGTGCCAGCAGTCCGACTAGCGGGGGCTACAATGAGCAGTTCTCC. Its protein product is CASSPTSGGYNEQFS.

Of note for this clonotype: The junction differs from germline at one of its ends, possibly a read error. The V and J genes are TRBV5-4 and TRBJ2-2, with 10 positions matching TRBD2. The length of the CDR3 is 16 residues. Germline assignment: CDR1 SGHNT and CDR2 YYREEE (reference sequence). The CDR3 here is CASSLTVSGRTRELFF. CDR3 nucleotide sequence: TGTGCCAGCAGCTTGACCGTTAGCGGGAGGACCCGGGAGTTGTTTTTT.

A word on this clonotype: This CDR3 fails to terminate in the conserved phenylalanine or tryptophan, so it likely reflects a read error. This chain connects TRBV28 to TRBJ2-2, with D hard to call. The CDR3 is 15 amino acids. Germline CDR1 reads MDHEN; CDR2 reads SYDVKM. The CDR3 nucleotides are TGTGTCAGCAGTTTTGCTCGCGTGAACAACGGGGAGCTGTTTTCT. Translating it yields CVSSFARVNNGELFS.

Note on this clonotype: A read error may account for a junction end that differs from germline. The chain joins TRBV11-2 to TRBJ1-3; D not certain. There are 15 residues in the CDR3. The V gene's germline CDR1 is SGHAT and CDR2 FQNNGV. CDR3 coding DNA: TGTGCCAGCAGCTTAGATCCCGGACCGCAAAACTCCATATATTTT. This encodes CASSLDPGPQNSIYF.

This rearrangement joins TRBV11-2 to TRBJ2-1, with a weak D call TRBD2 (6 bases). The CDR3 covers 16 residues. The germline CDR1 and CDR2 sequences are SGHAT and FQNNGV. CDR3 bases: TGTGCAAGTAGCTTAAAAAGCGGGTGGGCCTACAATGAGCAGTTCTTC. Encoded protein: CASSLKSGWAYNEQFF. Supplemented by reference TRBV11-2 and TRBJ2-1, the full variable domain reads EAGVAQSPRYKIIEKRQSVAFWCNPISGHATLYWYQQILGQGPKLLIQFQNNGVVDDSQLPKDRFSAERLKGVDSTLKIQPAKLEDSAVYLCASSLKSGWAYNEQFFGPGTRLTVL.

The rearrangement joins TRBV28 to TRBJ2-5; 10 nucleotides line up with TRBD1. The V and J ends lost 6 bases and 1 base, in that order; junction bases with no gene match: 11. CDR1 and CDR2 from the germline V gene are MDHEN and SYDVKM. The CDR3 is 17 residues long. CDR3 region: CASSLTGGLRAQETQYF. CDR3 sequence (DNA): TGTGCCAGCAGCCTGACAGGGGGCTTGCGAGCCCAAGAGACCCAGTACTTC.

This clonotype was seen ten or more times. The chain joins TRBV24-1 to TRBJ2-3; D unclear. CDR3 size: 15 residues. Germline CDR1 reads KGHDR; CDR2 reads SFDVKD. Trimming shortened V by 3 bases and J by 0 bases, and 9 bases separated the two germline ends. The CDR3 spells CATSDPTSSTDTQYF. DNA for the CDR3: TGTGCCACCAGTGATCCTACCTCTAGCACAGATACGCAGTATTTT.

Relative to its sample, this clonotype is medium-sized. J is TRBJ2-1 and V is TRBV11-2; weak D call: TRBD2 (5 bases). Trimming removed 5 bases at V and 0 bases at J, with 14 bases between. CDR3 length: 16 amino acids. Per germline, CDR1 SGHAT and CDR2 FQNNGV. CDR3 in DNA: TGTGCCAGCAGCACCCTTCTAGCCAGCTCCTACAATGAGCAGTTCTTC. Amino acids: CASSTLLASSYNEQFF. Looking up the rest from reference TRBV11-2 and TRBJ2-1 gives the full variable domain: EAGVAQSPRYKIIEKRQSVAFWCNPISGHATLYWYQQILGQGPKLLIQFQNNGVVDDSQLPKDRFSAERLKGVDSTLKIQPAKLEDSAVYLCASSTLLASSYNEQFFGPGTRLTVL.